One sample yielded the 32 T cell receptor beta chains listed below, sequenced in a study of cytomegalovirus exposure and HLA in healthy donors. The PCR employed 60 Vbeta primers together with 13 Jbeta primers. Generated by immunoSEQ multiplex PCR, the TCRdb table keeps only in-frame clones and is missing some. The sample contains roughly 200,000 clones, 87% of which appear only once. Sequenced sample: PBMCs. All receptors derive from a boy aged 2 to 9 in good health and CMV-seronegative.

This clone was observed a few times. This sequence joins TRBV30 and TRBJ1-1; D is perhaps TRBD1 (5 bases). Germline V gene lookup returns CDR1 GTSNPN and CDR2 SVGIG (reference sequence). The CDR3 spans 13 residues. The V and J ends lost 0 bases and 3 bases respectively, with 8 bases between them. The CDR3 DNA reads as TGTGCCTGGAGTGTATTCAGGGACACTGAAGCTTTCTTT. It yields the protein CAWSVFRDTEAFF.

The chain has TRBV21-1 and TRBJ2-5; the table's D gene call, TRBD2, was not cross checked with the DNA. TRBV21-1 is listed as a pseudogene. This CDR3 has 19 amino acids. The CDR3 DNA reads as TGTGCCAGCAGCGCCCTAGGGGGGACTAGCGGGCCAATACAAGAGACCCAGTACTTC. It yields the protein CASSALGGTSGPIQETQYF.

The CDR3 sequence: CASSEGLGRDEQFF. The CDR3 nucleotides read TGTGCCAGCAGTGAAGGGCTCGGGCGGGATGAGCAGTTCTTC. The rearrangement joins TRBV2 to TRBJ2-1; D perhaps matches TRBD2 (5 bases). CDR3 length: 14 residues. The germline V gene encodes CDR1 SNHLY and CDR2 FYNNEI. The ends were cut back, 1 base at V and 8 bases at J, with 12 bases in the middle. Based on the CDR3 plus reference TRBV2 and TRBJ2-1, the full variable domain is EPEVTQTPSHQVTQMGQEVILRCVPISNHLYFYWYRQILGQKVEFLVSFYNNEISEKSEIFDDQFSVERPDGSNFTLKIRSTKLEDSAMYFCASSEGLGRDEQFFGPGTRLTVL.

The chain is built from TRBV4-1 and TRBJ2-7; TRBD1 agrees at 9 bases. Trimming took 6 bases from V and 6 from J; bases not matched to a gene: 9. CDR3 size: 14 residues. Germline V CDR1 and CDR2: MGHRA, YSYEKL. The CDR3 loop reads CASRPDRGSLEQYF. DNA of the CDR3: TGCGCCAGCAGACCGGACAGGGGTTCCCTCGAGCAGTACTTC.

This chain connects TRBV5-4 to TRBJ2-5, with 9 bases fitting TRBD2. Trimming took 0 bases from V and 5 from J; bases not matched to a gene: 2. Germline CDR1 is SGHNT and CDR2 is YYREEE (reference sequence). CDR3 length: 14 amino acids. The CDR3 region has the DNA TGTGCCAGCAGCTTGGAGGCGGGGGGGGAGACCCAGTACTTC. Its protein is CASSLEAGGETQYF.

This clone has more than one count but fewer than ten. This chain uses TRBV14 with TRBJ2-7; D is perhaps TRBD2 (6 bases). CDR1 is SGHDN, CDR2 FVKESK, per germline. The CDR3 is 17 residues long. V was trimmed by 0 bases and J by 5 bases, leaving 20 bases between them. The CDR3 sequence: CASSQDWSGLARNEQYF. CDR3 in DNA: TGTGCCAGCAGCCAAGATTGGAGTGGCCTAGCGCGCAACGAGCAGTACTTC.

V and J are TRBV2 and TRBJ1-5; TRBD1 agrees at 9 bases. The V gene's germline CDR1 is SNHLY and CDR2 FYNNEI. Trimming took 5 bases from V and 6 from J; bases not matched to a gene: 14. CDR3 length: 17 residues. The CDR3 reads CASSREVTTGGGQPQHF. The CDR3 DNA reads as TGTGCCAGCAGTCGGGAAGTGACCACAGGGGGCGGTCAGCCCCAGCATTTT.

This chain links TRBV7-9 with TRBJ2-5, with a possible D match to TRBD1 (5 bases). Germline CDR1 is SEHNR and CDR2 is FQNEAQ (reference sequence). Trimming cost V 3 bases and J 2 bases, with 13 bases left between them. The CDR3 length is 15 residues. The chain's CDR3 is CASSLGRASQETQYF. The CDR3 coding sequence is TGTGCCAGCAGCTTGGGCAGGGCTTCTCAAGAGACCCAGTACTTC.

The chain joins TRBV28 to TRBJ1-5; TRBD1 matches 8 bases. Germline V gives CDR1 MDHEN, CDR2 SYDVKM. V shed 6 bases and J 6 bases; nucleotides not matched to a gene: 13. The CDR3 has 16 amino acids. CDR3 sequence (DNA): TGTGCCAGCAGCCCCCACGGACAGGGCTTGGGTCAGCCCCAGCATTTT. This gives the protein CASSPHGQGLGQPQHF.

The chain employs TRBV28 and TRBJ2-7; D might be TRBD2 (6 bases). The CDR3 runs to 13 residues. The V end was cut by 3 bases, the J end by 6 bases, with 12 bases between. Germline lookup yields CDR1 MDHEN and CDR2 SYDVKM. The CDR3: CASSLVEGPEQYF. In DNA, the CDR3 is TGTGCCAGCAGTTTGGTGGAGGGCCCCGAGCAGTACTTC. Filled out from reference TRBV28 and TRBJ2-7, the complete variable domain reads DVKVTQSSRYLVKRTGEKVFLECVQDMDHENMFWYRQDPGLGLRLIYFSYDVKMKEKGDIPEGYSVSREKKERFSLILESASTNQTSMYLCASSLVEGPEQYFGPGTRLTVT.

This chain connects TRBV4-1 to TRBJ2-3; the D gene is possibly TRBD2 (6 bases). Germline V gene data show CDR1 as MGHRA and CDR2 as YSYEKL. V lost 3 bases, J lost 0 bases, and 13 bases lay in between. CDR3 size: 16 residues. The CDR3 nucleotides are TGCGCCAGCAGCCAGGGGACTGAATCTAGCACAGATACGCAGTATTTT. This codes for CASSQGTESSTDTQYF.

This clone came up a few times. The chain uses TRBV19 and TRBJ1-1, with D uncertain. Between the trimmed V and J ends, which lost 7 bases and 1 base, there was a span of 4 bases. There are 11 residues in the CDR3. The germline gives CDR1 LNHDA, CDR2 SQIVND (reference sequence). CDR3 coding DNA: TGTGCCAGTACCCGGAACACTGAAGCTTTCTTT. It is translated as CASTRNTEAFF.

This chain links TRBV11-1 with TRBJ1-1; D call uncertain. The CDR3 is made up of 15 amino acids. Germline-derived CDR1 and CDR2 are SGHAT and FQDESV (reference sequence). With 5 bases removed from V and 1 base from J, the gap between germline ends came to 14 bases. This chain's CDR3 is CASSPSLVRNTEAFF. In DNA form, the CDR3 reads TGTGCCAGCAGCCCGTCATTAGTACGGAACACTGAAGCTTTCTTT. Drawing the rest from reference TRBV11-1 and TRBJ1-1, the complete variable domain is EAEVAQSPRYKITEKSQAVAFWCDPISGHATLYWYRQILGQGPELLVQFQDESVVDDSQLPKDRFSAERLKGVDSTLKIQPAELGDSAMYLCASSPSLVRNTEAFFGQGTRLTVV.

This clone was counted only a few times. This CDR3 reads CASSEAEAGYNEQFF. CDR3 nucleotide sequence: TGTGCCAGCAGTGAAGCGGAGGCAGGCTACAATGAGCAGTTCTTC. The chain is built from TRBV6-1 and TRBJ2-1; TRBD2 might be the D (5 bases). Trimming removed 0 bases at V and 3 bases at J, with 9 bases between. Germline lookup yields CDR1 MNHNS and CDR2 SASEGT. The CDR3 is 15 residues long.

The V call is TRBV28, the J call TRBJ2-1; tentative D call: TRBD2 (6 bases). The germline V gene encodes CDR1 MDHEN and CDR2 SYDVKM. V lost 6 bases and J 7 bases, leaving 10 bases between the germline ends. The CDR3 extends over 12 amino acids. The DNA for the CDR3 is TGTGCCAGCAGCTCCGGGGGAAATGAGCAGTTCTTC. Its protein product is CASSSGGNEQFF.

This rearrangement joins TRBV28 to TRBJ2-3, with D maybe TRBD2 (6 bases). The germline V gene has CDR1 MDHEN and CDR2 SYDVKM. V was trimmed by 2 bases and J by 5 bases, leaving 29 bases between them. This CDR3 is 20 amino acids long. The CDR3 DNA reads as TGTGCCAGCAGTTTAGGGGATCACAGGAGGGAAGAATTACCGAGAGATACGCAGTATTTT. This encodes CASSLGDHRREELPRDTQYF.

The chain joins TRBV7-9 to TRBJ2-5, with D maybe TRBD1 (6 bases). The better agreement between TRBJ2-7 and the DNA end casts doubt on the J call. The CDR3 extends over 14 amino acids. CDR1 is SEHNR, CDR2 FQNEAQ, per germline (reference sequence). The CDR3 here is CASSPRTEAYEQYF. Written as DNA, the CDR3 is TGTGCCAGCAGCCCACGGACAGAAGCCTACGAGCAGTACTTC.

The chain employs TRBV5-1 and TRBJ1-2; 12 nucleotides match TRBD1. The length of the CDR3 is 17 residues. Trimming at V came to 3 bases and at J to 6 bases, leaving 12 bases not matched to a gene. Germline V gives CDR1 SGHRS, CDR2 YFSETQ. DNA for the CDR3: TGCGCCAGCAGCTCCAACCCCGGGACAGGGGGCAGTGATGGCTACACCTTC. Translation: CASSSNPGTGGSDGYTF.

For the CDR3, the DNA is TGTGCCAGCGGCTTACAACAAGCTTTCTTT. As protein: CASGLQQAFF. The chain is built from TRBV28 and TRBJ1-1; D gene unclear. Looked up from germline, CDR1 is MDHEN and CDR2 is SYDVKM. The CDR3 length is 10 residues. The germline V and J ends were trimmed by 8 bases and 9 bases, with 10 bases remaining between them.

CDR3 residues: CSVEIEDDYEQYF. In nucleotides, the CDR3 is TGCAGCGTTGAAATAGAGGACGACTACGAGCAGTACTTC. V and J are TRBV29-1 and TRBJ2-5; D gene ambiguous. The DNA end lines up better with TRBJ2-7; the J call may be wrong. From germline, CDR1 is SQVTM and CDR2 ANQGSEA. This CDR3 is 13 amino acids long.

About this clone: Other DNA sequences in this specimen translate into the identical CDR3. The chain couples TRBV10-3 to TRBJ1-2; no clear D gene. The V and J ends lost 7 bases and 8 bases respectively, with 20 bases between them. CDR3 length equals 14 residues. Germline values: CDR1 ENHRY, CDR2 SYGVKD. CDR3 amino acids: CAIKGRTENYGYTF. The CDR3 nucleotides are TGTGCCATCAAAGGAAGAACAGAAAATTACGGCTACACCTTC.

The CDR3 DNA is TGTGCCAGCAGTTATTTGACGGGATCGAAGGGCTACACCTTC. Translated: CASSYLTGSKGYTF. The chain combines TRBV28 with TRBJ1-2; D unclear. Per the germline V gene, CDR1 is MDHEN and CDR2 is SYDVKM. Trimming removed 4 bases at V and 8 bases at J, with 17 bases between. This CDR3 has 14 residues.

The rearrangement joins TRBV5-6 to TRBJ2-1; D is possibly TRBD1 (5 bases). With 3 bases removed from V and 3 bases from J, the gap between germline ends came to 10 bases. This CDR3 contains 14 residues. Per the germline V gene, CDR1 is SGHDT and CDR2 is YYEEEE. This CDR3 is CASSSKTDYNEQFF. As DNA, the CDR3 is TGTGCCAGCAGCTCGAAGACAGACTACAATGAGCAGTTCTTC.

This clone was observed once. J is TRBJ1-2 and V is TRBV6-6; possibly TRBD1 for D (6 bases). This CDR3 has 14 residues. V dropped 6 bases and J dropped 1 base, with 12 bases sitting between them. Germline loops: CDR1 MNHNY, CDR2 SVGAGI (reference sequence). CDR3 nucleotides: TGTGCCAGCAGGGACATACAGGGTAACTATGGCTACACCTTC. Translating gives CASRDIQGNYGYTF.

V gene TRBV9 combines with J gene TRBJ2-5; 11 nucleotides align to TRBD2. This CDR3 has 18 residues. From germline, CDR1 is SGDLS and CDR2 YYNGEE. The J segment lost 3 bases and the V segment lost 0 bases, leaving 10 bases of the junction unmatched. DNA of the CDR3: TGTGCCAGCAGCGTAGGGAGAGTTAGCGGGAGGGGTGAAGAGACCCAGTACTTC. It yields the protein CASSVGRVSGRGEETQYF. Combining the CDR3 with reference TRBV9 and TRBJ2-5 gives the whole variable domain DSGVTQTPKHLITATGQRVTLRCSPRSGDLSVYWYQQSLDQGLQFLIQYYNGEERAKGNILERFSAQQFPDLHSELNLSSLELGDSALYFCASSVGRVSGRGEETQYFGPGTRLLVL.

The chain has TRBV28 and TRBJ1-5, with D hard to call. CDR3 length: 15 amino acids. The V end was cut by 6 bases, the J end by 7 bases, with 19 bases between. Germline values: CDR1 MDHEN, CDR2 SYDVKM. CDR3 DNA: TGTGCCAGCAGCCCCGAAGATACGGGGTACCAGCCCCAGCATTTT. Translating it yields CASSPEDTGYQPQHF.

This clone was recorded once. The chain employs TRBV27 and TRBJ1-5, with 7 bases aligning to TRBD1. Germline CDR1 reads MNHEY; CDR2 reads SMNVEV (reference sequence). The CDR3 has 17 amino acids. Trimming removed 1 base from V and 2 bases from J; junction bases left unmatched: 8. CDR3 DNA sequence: TGTGCCAGCAGTTTATTATCGGTAGGGGGCGGCAATCAGCCCCAGCATTTT. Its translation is CASSLLSVGGGNQPQHF.

The CDR3 DNA is TGTGCCTGGGCGGTGGGTCGCAATCAGCCCCAGCATTTT. Translating gives CAWAVGRNQPQHF. The chain is built from TRBV30 and TRBJ1-5; D unclear. Trimming took off 5 bases at V and 2 bases at J, with 10 bases between the two ends. From germline, CDR1 is GTSNPN and CDR2 SVGIG (reference sequence). This CDR3 is built from 13 residues.

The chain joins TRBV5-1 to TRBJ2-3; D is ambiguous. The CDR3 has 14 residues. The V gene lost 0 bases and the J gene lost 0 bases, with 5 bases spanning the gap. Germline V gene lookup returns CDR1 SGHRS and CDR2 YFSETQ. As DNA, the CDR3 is TGCGCCAGCAGCTTGGCCCCGAGCACAGATACGCAGTATTTT. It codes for CASSLAPSTDTQYF.

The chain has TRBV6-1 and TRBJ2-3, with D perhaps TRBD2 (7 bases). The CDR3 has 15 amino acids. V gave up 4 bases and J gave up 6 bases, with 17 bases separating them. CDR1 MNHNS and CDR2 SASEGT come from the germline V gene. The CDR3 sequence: CASSGTKGGPDTQYF. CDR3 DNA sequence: TGTGCCAGCAGTGGGACCAAGGGGGGGCCGGATACGCAGTATTTT.

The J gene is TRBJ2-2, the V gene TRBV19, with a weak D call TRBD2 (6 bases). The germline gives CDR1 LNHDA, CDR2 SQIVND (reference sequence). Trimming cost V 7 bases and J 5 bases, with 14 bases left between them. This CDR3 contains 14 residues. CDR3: CASMGFRGTGELFF. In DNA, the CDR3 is TGTGCCAGTATGGGCTTTCGGGGGACCGGGGAGCTGTTTTTT.

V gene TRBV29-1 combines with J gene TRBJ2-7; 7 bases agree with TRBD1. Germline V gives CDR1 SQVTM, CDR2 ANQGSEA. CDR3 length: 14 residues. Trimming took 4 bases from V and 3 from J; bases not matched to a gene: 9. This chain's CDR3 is CSVVQTGVGYEQYF. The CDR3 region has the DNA TGCAGCGTTGTGCAAACAGGGGTTGGCTACGAGCAGTACTTC.